This T cell receptor beta chain was retrieved from a study of identical twins. The V and J ends lost 0 bases and 0 bases respectively, with 9 bases between them. This CDR3 has 15 residues. The germline gives CDR1 SNHLY, CDR2 FYNNEI. A remark on this clonotype: Antigen unknown.

Overall study findings and caveats: Within monozygotic twins, out-of-frame TCR alpha sharing was underestimated by the models.

TCRdb re-called the 5' RACE reads with MiXCR, one entry per CDR3 protein. The table lists roughly 1,500,000 distinct CDR3 sequences, less than 35% of them singletons. The TCR was taken from a newborn girl in good health. The source material was cord blood. The chain uses TRBV2 and TRBJ2-7; a possible D gene is TRBD1 (6 bases). As DNA, the CDR3 is TGTGCCAGCAGTGAAGCGAGGGACAACTCCTACGAGCAGTACTTC. It codes for CASSEARDNSYEQYF.